This is a list of T cell receptor beta chains from one sample in a study of blood T cell repertoires in COVID-19. Only in-frame clones appear in the TCRdb table, and some are missing; sequencing was by immunoSEQ multiplex PCR. The table records a few hundred thousand clones, around 90% of them present only once. Sequenced: peripheral blood. The source is a person between 18 and 30 years old with COVID-19, enrolled during active disease. CDR3s include the opening cysteine and the closing phenylalanine or tryptophan. A D gene is named only where the DNA matches it firmly. The size entry is marked missing in some rows and otherwise reads once, few, many or a size class.

j_call v_call clone_size d_call cdr3_aa cdr3_nt
TRBJ2-7 TRBV30 NA TRBD1 CAWSAGAGGSYEQYF TGTGCCTGGAGCGCTGGGGCAGGGGGTTCCTACGAGCAGTACTTC
TRBJ2-5 TRBV10-3 NA NA CAISVEGISQETQYF TGTGCCATCAGTGTGGAGGGGATCTCTCAAGAGACCCAGTACTTC
TRBJ1-5 TRBV20-1 NA NA CSASLAEAQPQHF TGCAGTGCTAGTTTGGCAGAGGCCCAGCCCCAGCATTTT
TRBJ2-7 TRBV4-1 NA TRBD2 CASSQDTAGGFYEQYF TGCGCCAGCAGCCAAGATACAGCGGGGGGCTTCTACGAGCAGTACTTC
TRBJ1-1 TRBV4-1 NA NA CASSQDQGTDTEAFF TGCGCCAGCAGCCAAGATCAGGGGACGGACACTGAAGCTTTCTTT
TRBJ2-1 TRBV28 NA NA CASSFVSNEQFF TGTGCCAGCAGTTTCGTGAGCAATGAGCAGTTCTTC
TRBJ2-7 TRBV23-1 NA TRBD1 CASSPGQSYEQYF TGCGCCAGCAGTCCGGGACAGTCCTACGAGCAGTACTTC
TRBJ2-2 TRBV4-1 once TRBD2 CASSQVIGDFSGRSRELFF TGCGCCAGCAGCCAAGTAATCGGGGACTTTAGCGGGAGGTCGCGGGAGCTGTTTTTT
TRBJ2-7 TRBV9 NA NA CASSVDAGSPYEQYF TGTGCCAGCAGCGTAGATGCCGGGTCCCCCTACGAGCAGTACTTC
TRBJ2-1 TRBV9 NA TRBD2 CASSVEWGTSTYNEQFF TGTGCCAGCAGCGTAGAGTGGGGGACTAGTACCTACAATGAGCAGTTCTTC
TRBJ2-3 TRBV19 NA NA CASSIPTAVSTDTQYF TGTGCCAGTAGTATCCCGACAGCCGTGAGCACAGATACGCAGTATTTT
TRBJ2-2 TRBV6-6 NA NA CASSPRGTGELFF TGTGCCAGCAGCCCCAGGGGAACCGGGGAGCTGTTTTTT
TRBJ2-7 TRBV5-1 NA TRBD2 CASGPAGGPYEQYF TGCGCCAGCGGGCCAGCGGGAGGACCCTACGAGCAGTACTTC
TRBJ2-7 TRBV27 NA TRBD2 CASSWTSGDYEQYF TGTGCCAGCAGTTGGACTAGCGGGGACTACGAGCAGTACTTC
TRBJ1-1 TRBV7-8 NA NA CASSLDQDMNTEAFF TGTGCCAGCAGCTTAGATCAGGATATGAACACTGAAGCTTTCTTT
TRBJ2-3 TRBV14 NA TRBD2 CASSQTGLELTDTQYF TGTGCCAGCAGCCAAACTGGACTAGAACTTACAGATACGCAGTATTTT
TRBJ1-2 TRBV13 NA NA CASSRPVQGLGYTF TGTGCCAGCAGCCGACCGGTACAGGGCTTGGGCTACACCTTC
TRBJ1-6 TRBV29-1 NA NA CSVSTGSDSPLHF TGCAGCGTCTCCACAGGGTCCGATTCACCCCTCCACTTT
TRBJ1-2 TRBV7-9 NA NA CASSETAAGDGYTF TGTGCCAGCAGCGAGACGGCCGCAGGGGATGGCTACACCTTC
TRBJ1-5 TRBV2 NA NA CASSEARYQPQHF TGTGCCAGCAGTGAAGCTAGATATCAGCCCCAGCATTTT
TRBJ1-2 TRBV10-3 NA NA CAIGLAGYGYTF TGTGCCATCGGACTCGCGGGGTATGGCTACACCTTC
TRBJ1-1 TRBV7-2 NA NA CASSFSGASEAFF TGTGCCAGCAGCTTTTCTGGGGCCTCTGAAGCTTTCTTT
TRBJ2-1 TRBV28 NA TRBD2 CASSSGSGRSYNEQFF TGTGCCAGCAGTTCCGGTAGCGGGAGATCCTACAATGAGCAGTTCTTC
TRBJ1-5 TRBV2 few NA CASSYRAYSNQPQHF TGTGCCAGCAGCTACAGGGCCTATAGCAATCAGCCCCAGCATTTT
TRBJ1-2 TRBV19 NA NA CASSIRQPRDYGYTF TGTGCCAGTAGTATAAGGCAGCCTCGGGACTATGGCTACACCTTC